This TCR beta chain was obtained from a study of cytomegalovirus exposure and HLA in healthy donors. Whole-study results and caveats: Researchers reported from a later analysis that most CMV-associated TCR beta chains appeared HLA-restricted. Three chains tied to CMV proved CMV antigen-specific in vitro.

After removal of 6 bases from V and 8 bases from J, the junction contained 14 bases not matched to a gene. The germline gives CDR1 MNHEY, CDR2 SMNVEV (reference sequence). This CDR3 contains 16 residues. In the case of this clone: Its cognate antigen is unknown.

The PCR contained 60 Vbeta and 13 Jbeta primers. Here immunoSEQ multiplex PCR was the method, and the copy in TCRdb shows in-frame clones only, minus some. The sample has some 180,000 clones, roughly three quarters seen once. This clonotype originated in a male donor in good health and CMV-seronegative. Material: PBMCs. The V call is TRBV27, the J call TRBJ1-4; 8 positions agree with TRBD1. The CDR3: CASSLAGGSGSEKLFF. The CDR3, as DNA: TGTGCCAGCAGCCTTGCAGGGGGCTCGGGCTCCGAAAAACTGTTTTTT.